The clone carrying this TCR beta chain was found a few times. Antigen: not known. Per the germline V gene, CDR1 is SGHAT and CDR2 is FQDESV (reference sequence). The CDR3 loop spans 16 amino acids. The V segment lost 8 bases and the J segment 8 bases; nucleotides outside the gene matches: 18. This specimen comes from a study of T cells after yellow fever vaccination. TCRdb recomputed calls from the 5' RACE reads with MiXCR, one row per CDR3 protein. The table lists 350,000 to 450,000 distinct CDR3 sequences, approximately 18% of them singletons. Overall study results and limits: At under 98% for CD4 and 70% to 90% for CD8, most primary-vaccination clones showed up again after the booster. Faster peaking, at day 5 versus 15, marked a secondary response that was weaker. Sorted repertoires could include abundant contaminating clonotypes from bulk cells.

The sequence was obtained from a young man who received the YFV17D yellow fever vaccine. The gene calls are TRBV11-1 and TRBJ2-3; 8 bases line up with TRBD1. This sample comprised PBMCs, obtained before the yellow fever booster vaccination. The CDR3 coding sequence is TGTGCCAGCGGACAGGGACCTGACGTTGGGTTCAGTACGCAGTATTTT. It translates to CASGQGPDVGFSTQYF. Combining the CDR3 with reference TRBV11-1 and TRBJ2-3 gives the whole variable domain EAEVAQSPRYKITEKSQAVAFWCDPISGHATLYWYRQILGQGPELLVQFQDESVVDDSQLPKDRFSAERLKGVDSTLKIQPAELGDSAMYLCASGQGPDVGFSTQYFGPGTRLTVL.